This T cell receptor beta chain was identified in a study of cytotoxic CD8 clonotypes in ibrutinib-treated CLL. Study information: Recorded responses included around 25 partial and 2 complete; following median about 70 months, approximately 14 stayed remitted and roughly twelve progressed. Response specimens were obtained following a median treatment duration of around 12 months, with a range of 6 to 36.

Note on this clone: The antigen is unknown.

Study results and limitations: On treatment, the uncommon public clonotypes contracted or remained stable. Clonality grew at ibrutinib response; at progression, it decreased back toward baseline.

Assay used: immunoSEQ multiplex PCR; TCRdb lists only in-frame clones, some missing. Among about 32,000 clones listed, around 75% were seen once. This clonotype originated in a human donor with chronic lymphocytic leukemia. The sample here was PBMCs, taken at disease progression, from a patient treated with ibrutinib.

The CDR3 nucleotides read TGTGCCAGCACCACCCCCGGGCGCGAGCAGTACTTC. Its protein is CASTTPGREQYF. The genes are TRBV6-5 and TRBJ2-7; D gene unclear. Trimming pared 7 bases from V and 6 bases from J, leaving 13 bases between. Germline CDR1 and CDR2: MNHEY and SVGAGI. The CDR3 contains 12 residues.